Listed here are 30 T cell receptor beta chains from one sample, sequenced in a study of post-analysis software for immune sequencing data. Whole-study findings and limits: Several TRBV segments were more frequent in patients than controls; TRBV5-6, TRBV5-1 and TRBV20-1 belonged to this group.

Their antigens are not known. Unique molecular identifiers featured in each of the TCR beta cDNA libraries. Using its own MiXCR run on the PCR reads, TCRdb lists one record per CDR3 protein. The sample holds 450,000 to 650,000 distinct CDR3 sequences, 44% seen once. What was sequenced was blood. Receptors originate from a girl aged 5-17 years with multiple sclerosis.

The chain employs TRBV20-1 and TRBJ1-6; TRBD1 matches at 9 bases. The CDR3 length is 14 residues. The J segment lost 5 bases and the V segment lost 3 bases, leaving 2 bases of the junction unmatched. The germline V gene encodes CDR1 DFQATT and CDR2 SNEGSKA (reference sequence). The CDR3 loop reads CSASRDRDNSPLHF. CDR3 DNA sequence: TGCAGTGCTAGCCGGGACAGGGATAATTCACCCCTCCACTTT.

The chain recombines TRBV4-1 with TRBJ2-5; 8 nucleotides line up with TRBD1. The germline gives CDR1 MGHRA, CDR2 YSYEKL. The V gene end was trimmed by 3 bases and the J gene end by 0 bases; junction bases not matched to a gene: 6. The CDR3 spans 16 residues. CDR3 region: CASSHGQGAYQETQYF. CDR3 DNA: TGCGCCAGCAGCCACGGACAGGGTGCGTACCAAGAGACCCAGTACTTC.

This CDR3 is CSAGGTANYGYTF. The CDR3 DNA reads TGCAGTGCTGGGGGGACGGCTAACTATGGCTACACCTTC. The rearrangement links TRBV20-1 to TRBJ1-2; perhaps TRBD1 as D (5 bases). Germline V gene lookup returns CDR1 DFQATT and CDR2 SNEGSKA (reference sequence). The CDR3 is 13 amino acids. The ends were cut back, 5 bases at V and 0 bases at J, with 10 bases in the middle.

This clonotype has a handful of counts. The chain is built from TRBV20-1 and TRBJ2-3, with TRBD2 identical over 13 bases. Germline loops: CDR1 DFQATT, CDR2 SNEGSKA (reference sequence). V lost 0 bases to trimming and J lost 1 base; unmatched junction nucleotides: 7. CDR3 length: 18 amino acids. In DNA form, the CDR3 reads TGCAGTGCTAGAGATCCGGGACTAGCGGGGATGCGCACAGATACGCAGTATTTT. Residues: CSARDPGLAGMRTDTQYF.

The chain employs TRBV20-1 and TRBJ1-2; a possible D gene is TRBD1 (5 bases). CDR3 length: 14 amino acids. Germline values: CDR1 DFQATT, CDR2 SNEGSKA (reference sequence). The ends were cut back, 6 bases at V and 0 bases at J, with 14 bases in the middle. The CDR3 spells CSAGQAGTNYGYTF. The CDR3 bases are TGCAGTGCGGGGCAGGCAGGAACTAACTATGGCTACACCTTC.

CDR3 sequence reads: CSVGTLGRADPPETQYF. The DNA for the CDR3 is TGCAGCGTTGGAACCCTAGGCCGGGCAGATCCTCCAGAGACCCAGTACTTC. This rearrangement joins TRBV29-1 to TRBJ2-7, with D hard to call. The assigned J gene may be wrong: the sequence end matches TRBJ2-5 better. CDR1 and CDR2 (germline): SQVTM, ANQGSEA. CDR3 size: 17 residues.

This clonotype turned up a few times. The rearrangement links TRBV24-1 to TRBJ2-7; TRBD2 aligns across 10 bases. V lost 10 bases and J lost 5; bases outside the gene matches: 19. Germline CDR1 and CDR2: KGHDR and SFDVKD. CDR3 length: 17 residues. CDR3 sequence: CATWDREASGRYDEQYF. DNA for the CDR3: TGTGCCACTTGGGACCGGGAGGCTAGCGGGAGATATGACGAGCAGTACTTC.

In the case of this clonotype: Since no conserved phenylalanine or tryptophan closes the CDR3, a read error is the likely cause. V gene TRBV4-1 combines with J gene TRBJ2-7; D possibly uses TRBD1 or TRBD2 (5 bases each). CDR3 length: 15 residues. The germline gives CDR1 MGHRA, CDR2 YSYEKL. Trimming took 4 bases from V and 4 from J, leaving 17 bases between them. The CDR3 is CASSREKGKVYEQYS. CDR3 sequence (DNA): TGCGCCAGCAGCCGGGAGAAGGGGAAAGTTTACGAGCAGTACTCC.

This chain joins TRBV27 and TRBJ2-7, with a tentative D call TRBD1 (6 bases). The CDR3 runs 15 residues. Germline V CDR1 and CDR2: MNHEY, SMNVEV (reference sequence). V was trimmed by 1 base and J by 4 bases, leaving 14 bases between them. The CDR3 reads CASSLLEGGRYEQYF. CDR3 in DNA: TGTGCCAGCAGTTTATTAGAAGGGGGACGATACGAGCAGTACTTC.

The V gene is TRBV7-2, the J gene TRBJ2-1; D gene ambiguous. The CDR3 extends over 13 amino acids. Germline values: CDR1 SGHTA, CDR2 FQGNSA. V was trimmed by 3 bases and J by 5 bases, leaving 8 bases between them. CDR3 sequence (DNA): TGTGCCAGCAGCTTGAGTATTAACAATGAGCAGTTCTTC. Translating it yields CASSLSINNEQFF.

The CDR3 sequence is CASSSPNGYTF. The CDR3 DNA follows: TGTGCCAGCAGCTCACCCAATGGCTACACCTTC. V usage is TRBV7-9 and J usage is TRBJ1-2; D is unclear. Germline V gives CDR1 SEHNR, CDR2 FQNEAQ (reference sequence). V lost 4 bases and J 6 bases, leaving 6 bases between the germline ends. The CDR3 extends over 11 amino acids.

The rearrangement joins TRBV7-8 to TRBJ2-1; D is uncertain. Per germline, CDR1 SGHVS and CDR2 FQNEAQ. Trimming pared 2 bases from V and 8 bases from J, leaving 16 bases between. This CDR3 is 15 amino acids long. The CDR3 bases are TGTGCCAGCAGCTTATACGAGCGTACCCGGCATGAGCAGTTCTTC. This encodes CASSLYERTRHEQFF.

This chain connects TRBV5-1 to TRBJ1-2, with D possibly TRBD1 on 6 matching bases. Trimming took 0 bases from V and 5 from J, leaving 17 bases between them. Germline assignment: CDR1 SGHRS and CDR2 YFSETQ. The CDR3 is 16 amino acids. The CDR3: CASSLETNRDTYGYTF. The DNA of the CDR3 is TGCGCCAGCAGCTTGGAAACCAACCGGGACACTTATGGCTACACCTTC.

CDR3 nucleotide sequence: TGTGCCAGCGCCGGGACAGGGGACCCCGGGGAGCTGTTTTTT. Amino acid sequence: CASAGTGDPGELFF. The chain couples TRBV6-5 to TRBJ2-2; 10 bases fit TRBD1. V shed 8 bases and J 6 bases; nucleotides not matched to a gene: 6. The germline V gene has CDR1 MNHEY and CDR2 SVGAGI. The CDR3 consists of 14 residues.

This rearrangement joins TRBV12-3 or TRBV12-4 to TRBJ2-1; TRBD2 might be the D (5 bases). V dropped 5 bases and J dropped 0 bases, with 17 bases sitting between them. CDR3 size: 17 residues. The DNA of the CDR3 is TGTGCCAGCAGTCTCGGCGAGGGCGAGAGCTCCTACAATGAGCAGTTCTTC. This encodes CASSLGEGESSYNEQFF.

The genes are TRBV20-1 and TRBJ2-1; tentatively, D is TRBD1 (5 bases). The CDR3 spans 13 residues. The germline gives CDR1 DFQATT, CDR2 SNEGSKA (reference sequence). V lost 5 bases and J 6 bases, leaving 14 bases between the germline ends. Here the CDR3 DNA reads TGCAGTGCTGTTGACAGTGTGGCCAATGAGCAGTTCTTC. It yields the protein CSAVDSVANEQFF.

This clonotype has only one observation. V is TRBV5-1 and J is TRBJ2-4; the match to TRBD1 covers 7 bases. CDR1 and CDR2 (germline): SGHRS, YFSETQ. This CDR3 has 17 amino acids. V was pared by 2 bases and J by 1 base, with 9 bases of the junction left unmatched. CDR3 region: CASSFRIGGMAKNIQYF. The CDR3 DNA is TGCGCCAGCAGCTTCCGAATAGGGGGCATGGCCAAAAACATTCAGTACTTC.

A few counts support this clonotype. The chain joins TRBV3-1 to TRBJ2-4, with a tentative D call TRBD2 (6 bases). Germline assignment: CDR1 LGHDT and CDR2 YNNKEL (reference sequence). Between the trimmed V and J ends, which lost 1 base and 13 bases, there was a span of 11 bases. The CDR3 is 12 amino acids. The CDR3 DNA reads TGTGCCAGCAGCCAAGTCGGGAGAGAGCAGTACTTC. Translated: CASSQVGREQYF. Filled out from reference TRBV3-1 and TRBJ2-4, the complete variable domain reads DTAVSQTPKYLVTQMGNDKSIKCEQNLGHDTMYWYKQDSKKFLKIMFSYNNKELIINETVPNRFSPKSPDKAHLNLHINSLELGDSAVYFCASSQVGREQYFGAGTRLSVL.

This rearrangement joins TRBV6-5 to TRBJ2-7, with 8 bases fitting TRBD1. Trimming cost V 4 bases and J 6 bases; bases outside gene matches: 5. Germline CDR1 and CDR2: MNHEY and SVGAGI. The CDR3 runs to 13 residues. The CDR3 here is CASSWGTGLEQYF. CDR3 bases: TGTGCCAGCAGTTGGGGGACAGGTCTCGAGCAGTACTTC.

This clonotype came up a few times. The CDR3 region is CATSDSRLAGGDEQFF. The CDR3 region has the DNA TGTGCCACCAGTGATTCCCGACTAGCGGGGGGGGATGAGCAGTTCTTC. This sequence joins TRBV24-1 and TRBJ2-1; TRBD2 matches 14 bases. Germline-derived CDR1 and CDR2 are KGHDR and SFDVKD. V was clipped by 2 bases and J by 8 bases; unmatched bases: 4. There are 16 residues in the CDR3.

In the case of this clonotype: One end of the junction is discordant with germline, which a read error may explain. The chain carries TRBV7-2 and TRBJ2-3; D is possibly TRBD2 (5 bases). The CDR3 sequence is 12 residues long. Germline V gene sequence: CDR1 SGHTA, CDR2 FQGNSA. CDR3 in DNA: TGTGCCAGCAGCCTACTCCGGGATATGCAGTATTTT. Its protein product is CASSLLRDMQYF.

This clonotype has only a few counts. This chain uses TRBV12-3 or TRBV12-4 with TRBJ2-1, with D maybe TRBD1 (6 bases). Trimming took off 3 bases at V and 2 bases at J, with 14 bases between the two ends. This CDR3 spans 16 amino acids. CDR3 nucleotides: TGTGCCAGCAGTTTTTCGCCAGGGGTGGCCTACAATGAGCAGTTCTTC. This codes for CASSFSPGVAYNEQFF.

The V and J genes are TRBV12-3 or TRBV12-4 and TRBJ2-7; 9 bases line up with TRBD2. The length of the CDR3 is 13 residues. With V trimmed by 3 bases and J by 6 bases, 3 bases remained unmatched. The CDR3 nucleotides are TGTGCCAGCAGTTTTAGCGGGAGTAGCGAGCAGTACTTC. Translating gives CASSFSGSSEQYF.

This clonotype was found many times. The CDR3 reads CASSRNSLYNEQFF. The DNA for the CDR3 is TGTGCCAGCAGCCGCAATTCCTTATACAATGAGCAGTTCTTC. The chain uses TRBV5-4 and TRBJ2-1; D gene unclear. CDR1 is SGHNT and CDR2 is YYREEE in the germline V gene (reference sequence). Trimming left V 4 bases short and J 4 bases short, with 12 bases between. CDR3 size: 14 residues.

The V and J genes are TRBV2 and TRBJ1-5; the D gene is possibly TRBD1 (5 bases). The length of the CDR3 is 13 residues. V lost 6 bases and J 11 bases, leaving 17 bases between the germline ends. Per germline, CDR1 SNHLY and CDR2 FYNNEI. The CDR3 protein is CASRIEGLGAQHF. Here the CDR3 DNA reads TGTGCCAGCAGGATCGAGGGCTTGGGGGCCCAGCATTTT.

There are a few counts of this clonotype. V and J are TRBV6-5 and TRBJ2-7, with D unclear. The CDR3 loop spans 13 amino acids. V gave up 3 bases and J gave up 5 bases, with 11 bases separating them. The germline CDR1 and CDR2 sequences are MNHEY and SVGAGI. CDR3 nucleotide sequence: TGTGCCAGCAGTTATGTAGGGAACCACGAGCAGTACTTC. Amino acid sequence: CASSYVGNHEQYF.

This clonotype has just a few counts. The gene calls are TRBV10-3 and TRBJ1-2; D may be TRBD1 (6 bases). Germline-derived CDR1 and CDR2 are ENHRY and SYGVKD. This CDR3 spans 12 amino acids. V dropped 10 bases and J dropped 8 bases, with 17 bases sitting between them. In nucleotides, the CDR3 is TGTGCCAACAGGGATGGTAACGGGGGCTACACCTTC. This translates into CANRDGNGGYTF.

This clonotype has more than one count but fewer than ten. The V call is TRBV12-3 or TRBV12-4, the J call TRBJ2-1, with TRBD2 matching 7 bases. V lost 6 bases to trimming and J lost 8 bases; unmatched junction nucleotides: 10. This CDR3 spans 14 amino acids. DNA for the CDR3: TGTGCCAGCAGACCTAGCGGCCCTGGGGATGAGCAGTTCTTC. This codes for CASRPSGPGDEQFF.

V and J are TRBV6-5 and TRBJ1-1; the D is unclear. Germline V gene sequence: CDR1 MNHEY, CDR2 SVGAGI. This CDR3 has 13 amino acids. Trimming took off 4 bases at V and 1 base at J, with 7 bases between the two ends. CDR3 loop: CASSFSANTEAFF. The CDR3 bases are TGTGCCAGCAGTTTTTCAGCGAACACTGAAGCTTTCTTT.

The chain recombines TRBV10-3 with TRBJ2-2, with D perhaps given as TRBD1 or TRBD2 (5 bases each). The V and J ends lost 7 bases and 3 bases respectively, with 15 bases between them. This CDR3 region has 15 residues. Germline V gene sequence: CDR1 ENHRY, CDR2 SYGVKD. In nucleotides, the CDR3 is TGTGCCATCAAAGACGAGGGGCCTTACACCGGGGAGCTGTTTTTT. Its translation: CAIKDEGPYTGELFF.